These T cell receptor beta chains were read from a single sample in a study of shared clonotypes between healthy human individuals. Only in-frame clones appear in the TCRdb table, and some are missing; sequencing was by immunoSEQ multiplex PCR. The table records approximately 1.5 million clones, 95% to 99% of them present only once. Input material: naive CD4+ T cells sorted from blood. The source of these receptors is a man aged 30 to 45 in good health. The CDR3 runs from the conserved cysteine through the conserved F or W. A D gene is named only where the DNA matches it firmly. Not every row has a clone size; where given, it reads once, few, many or a size class.

TRBD1	TRBV5-1	-	TRBJ1-2	TGCGCCAGCAGCTTTGGGACAGCACAGGCGGATGGCTACACCTTC	CASSFGTAQADGYTF
TRBD2	TRBV4-1	-	TRBJ2-1	TGCGCCAGCAGTCAAACTAGCGGGAGGGACAATGAGCAGTTCTTC	CASSQTSGRDNEQFF
-	TRBV5-1	-	TRBJ2-5	TGCGCCAGCAGCTTGAACCCAAACGGAGAGACCCAGTACTTC	CASSLNPNGETQYF
-	TRBV15	-	TRBJ2-3	TGTGCCACCAGCAGAGGGGTACCGACATCGCTCACAGATACGCAGTATTTT	CATSRGVPTSLTDTQYF
-	TRBV5-1	-	TRBJ2-1	TGCGCCAGCGTATCGGGAACCATGGGCAATGAGCAGTTCTTC	CASVSGTMGNEQFF
-	TRBV5-5	-	TRBJ2-7	TGTGCCAGCAGCTTGTCATTAGGGGGGCGAACCTCCTACGAGCAGTACTTC	CASSLSLGGRTSYEQYF
-	TRBV27	-	TRBJ1-5	TGTGCCAGCAGTTTTCTATCCCAGCCCCAGCATTTT	CASSFLSQPQHF
TRBD1	TRBV27	-	TRBJ1-2	TGTGCCAGCAGTAGACAGGGGGCTAACTATGGCTACACCTTC	CASSRQGANYGYTF
-	TRBV10-1	-	TRBJ1-5	TGCGCCAGCAGAGAAGGACAGAGCAATCAGCCCCAGCATTTT	CASREGQSNQPQHF
TRBD2	TRBV19	-	TRBJ2-7	TGTGCCAGTAGACAAGCGGGGGAGACCTACGAGCAGTACTTC	CASRQAGETYEQYF
-	TRBV19	-	TRBJ1-2	TGTGCCACCAACAAGGACAGTGTGGGTGGCTACACCTTC	CATNKDSVGGYTF
-	TRBV6-1	-	TRBJ1-1	TGTGCCAGCAGCCAAGATGGGGGTAACACTGAAGCTTTCTTT	CASSQDGGNTEAFF
-	TRBV21-1	-	TRBJ2-1	TGTGCGAGACTAGCGGACAATGAGCAGTTCTTC	CARLADNEQFF
-	TRBV15	once	TRBJ2-1	TGTGCCTCCTCTGTAACTGGCAATGAGCAGTTCTTC	CASSVTGNEQFF
TRBD2	TRBV9	-	TRBJ2-1	TGTGCCAGCAGACCTAATAGCGGGAGCATCGATGAGCAGTTCTTC	CASRPNSGSIDEQFF
-	TRBV29-1	-	TRBJ2-1	TGCAGCGCTGCCCTTAAGCGGGCTCGGGGGAATGAGCAGTTCTTC	CSAALKRARGNEQFF
-	TRBV6-1	-	TRBJ2-7	TGTGCCACCCTCCCCATGGGGACACCTATCTACGAGCAGTACTTC	CATLPMGTPIYEQYF
TRBD1	TRBV27	-	TRBJ1-2	TGTGCCAGCAGTTCGGGACAGGGGAGGTATGGCTACACCTTC	CASSSGQGRYGYTF
-	TRBV10-1	-	TRBJ2-1	TGCGCCAGCAGTGAGTCCGGCAGCTCCTACAATGAGCAGTTCTTC	CASSESGSSYNEQFF
TRBD1	TRBV5-6	-	TRBJ1-5	TGTGCCAGCAGCACTAGGACAGGGAGCAATCAGCCCCAGCATTTT	CASSTRTGSNQPQHF
TRBD2	TRBV30	-	TRBJ2-1	TGTGCCTGGAGGTATGGGACTAGCGGAACCTACAATGAGCAGTTCTTC	CAWRYGTSGTYNEQFF
TRBD2	TRBV20-1	-	TRBJ2-1	TGCAGTGCTAGTATTAGCGGGAGTAGTTTCTTC	CSASISGSSFF
-	TRBV5-1	-	TRBJ2-7	TGCGCCAGCAGCATTGGTGGGGCAGCTAACTCCTACGAGCAGTACTTC	CASSIGGAANSYEQYF
-	TRBV2	-	TRBJ2-7	TGTGCCAGCAGTGAGGGCGCCCCCTACGAGCAGTACTTC	CASSEGAPYEQYF
-	TRBV2	-	TRBJ2-2	TGTGCCAGCAGGACTCTTAGGGAGCTGTTTTTT	CASRTLRELFF
TRBD1	TRBV19	-	TRBJ2-3	TGTGCCAGTAGTCCCCGGGACAGGGTGACTCCGGACGGTTTTTTT	CASSPRDRVTPDGFF
-	TRBV7-9	-	TRBJ2-1	TGTGCCAGCAGCTTAGGGGCAGGACGCTACAATGAGCAGTTCTTC	CASSLGAGRYNEQFF